Each of the 32 T cell receptor beta chains below was sequenced from the same sample in a study of shared clonotypes between healthy human individuals. This table comes from immunoSEQ multiplex PCR, and its TCRdb copy is limited to in-frame clones, with some not included. The sample records 100,000 to 120,000 clones, more than 65% being singletons. The sample comprised memory CD8+ T cells sorted from blood. As to subset: CD45RO+ cells pooled with CCR7-negative TemRA cells. These TCRs come from a woman aged 25 to 39 in good health.

The chain couples TRBV19 to TRBJ2-7, with a weak D call TRBD1 (5 bases). This CDR3 is 12 amino acids long. The germline CDR1 and CDR2 sequences are LNHDA and SQIVND (reference sequence). V was clipped by 3 bases and J by 7 bases, with 10 bases between them. The CDR3 DNA reads TGTGCCAGTAGTATTGGTGGGGCGGAGCAGTACTTC. This encodes CASSIGGAEQYF.

The V and J genes are TRBV7-9 and TRBJ1-5; TRBD1 aligns across 7 bases. The CDR3 spans 17 residues. The V gene end was trimmed by 1 base and the J gene end by 4 bases; junction bases not matched to a gene: 10. CDR1 is SEHNR, CDR2 FQNEAQ, per germline (reference sequence). The CDR3 sequence is CASSLVLAGQWNQPQHF. The DNA of the CDR3 is TGTGCCAGCAGCTTAGTCCTCGCGGGACAGTGGAATCAGCCCCAGCATTTT.

This clone was seen a handful of times. The chain is built from TRBV29-1 and TRBJ1-1; perhaps TRBD1 as D (5 bases). The CDR3 spans 12 residues. The germline gives CDR1 SQVTM, CDR2 ANQGSEA. V lost 6 bases and J lost 4, with 12 bases in between. The CDR3 nucleotides are TGCAGCGTCGATGTAGGGGCCACTGAAGCTTTCTTT. Its translation: CSVDVGATEAFF.

The chain links TRBV4-1 to TRBJ2-1; D is unclear. CDR1 is MGHRA and CDR2 is YSYEKL in the germline V gene. V gave up 0 bases and J gave up 4 bases, with 10 bases separating them. The CDR3 is 15 amino acids. The CDR3, as DNA: TGCGCCAGCAGCCAAGAGTGGGCCAAGTACAATGAGCAGTTCTTC. Encoded protein: CASSQEWAKYNEQFF.

This clone occurred once. The rearrangement links TRBV6-6 to TRBJ2-5, with TRBD1 matching 12 bases. V lost 5 bases and J lost 4; bases outside the gene matches: 5. This CDR3 has 15 amino acids. CDR1 is MNHNY and CDR2 is SVGAGI in the germline V gene (reference sequence). CDR3 in amino acids: CASSLGTGGLETQYF. The CDR3 DNA reads as TGTGCCAGCAGTCTCGGGACAGGGGGCCTAGAGACCCAGTACTTC.

V usage is TRBV27 and J usage is TRBJ2-7; D gene unclear. This CDR3 contains 14 residues. The V gene lost 6 bases and the J gene lost 0 bases, with 12 bases spanning the gap. The germline gives CDR1 MNHEY, CDR2 SMNVEV (reference sequence). The CDR3 spells CASSPTRSSYEQYF. In DNA form, the CDR3 reads TGTGCCAGCAGCCCTACAAGGAGCTCCTACGAGCAGTACTTC.

The rearrangement joins TRBV20-1 to TRBJ2-1, with D hard to call. This CDR3 comprises 11 residues. V was shortened by 0 bases and J by 13 bases, with 10 bases between the two germline ends. Germline V gene sequence: CDR1 DFQATT, CDR2 SNEGSKA (reference sequence). In DNA, the CDR3 is TGCAGTGCTAGAGAGACCGCCGCACAGTTCTTC. Amino acid sequence: CSARETAAQFF.

This chain connects TRBV19 to TRBJ2-1; 8 bases are a match to TRBD1. This CDR3 comprises 15 residues. Germline CDR1 is LNHDA and CDR2 is SQIVND (reference sequence). Losses at the gene ends were 4 bases for V and 10 bases for J; bases not matched to a gene: 12. CDR3: CASSKGRGPQEEQFF. For the CDR3, the DNA is TGTGCCAGTAGTAAGGGCAGGGGGCCCCAGGAGGAGCAGTTCTTC.

This chain uses TRBV9 with TRBJ1-2; perhaps TRBD1 as D (5 bases). This CDR3 has 12 amino acids. The germline gives CDR1 SGDLS, CDR2 YYNGEE. Deletions cut 3 bases from V and 7 bases from J, with 10 bases between. The DNA for the CDR3 is TGTGCCAGCAGCGCGACAGATTCTGGCTACACCTTC. Residues: CASSATDSGYTF.

The chain uses TRBV27 and TRBJ2-5; a weak D match, TRBD1 (7 bases). The CDR3 extends over 14 amino acids. V was pared by 6 bases and J by 11 bases, with 22 bases between. The germline V gene encodes CDR1 MNHEY and CDR2 SMNVEV (reference sequence). The CDR3: CASRIGTETGEQYF. The CDR3 region has the DNA TGTGCCAGCAGGATCGGGACTGAAACAGGGGAGCAGTACTTC.

The V call is TRBV5-4, the J call TRBJ2-3; a weak D match, TRBD2 (5 bases). Trimming removed 0 bases at V and 2 bases at J, with 10 bases between. This CDR3 region has 15 residues. CDR1 is SGHNT, CDR2 YYREEE, per germline (reference sequence). CDR3 amino acids: CASSLALSVTDTQYF. CDR3 bases: TGTGCCAGCAGCTTGGCCCTTAGCGTCACAGATACGCAGTATTTT.

This clone was seen once. The rearrangement links TRBV5-4 to TRBJ2-5, with TRBD2 identical over 10 bases. Germline values: CDR1 SGHNT, CDR2 YYREEE (reference sequence). After removal of 6 bases from V and 2 bases from J, the junction contained 7 bases not matched to a gene. This CDR3 contains 15 residues. As DNA, the CDR3 is TGTGCCAGCACTATAGCGGGAGGAGGGCAAGAGACCCAGTACTTC. It encodes CASTIAGGGQETQYF.

This chain uses TRBV7-9 with TRBJ2-5; 8 nucleotides align to TRBD2. This CDR3 has 14 amino acids. The trim removed 2 bases at V and 5 bases at J, leaving 4 bases unmatched. CDR1 is SEHNR and CDR2 is FQNEAQ in the germline V gene (reference sequence). The CDR3 DNA is TGTGCCAGCAGCTTATCGCGGGAGGTGGAGACCCAGTACTTC. Amino acids: CASSLSREVETQYF.

For this clone: This is likely an artifact of a read error, given a far larger clone one base away. This sample includes further DNA sequences coding for the same CDR3. The V call is TRBV6-4, the J call TRBJ2-3; 10 positions match TRBD2. V was pared by 3 bases and J by 0 bases, with 0 bases of the junction left unmatched. CDR3 length: 15 amino acids. Germline V gene lookup returns CDR1 MRHNA and CDR2 SNTAGT. In nucleotides, the CDR3 is TGTGCCAGCAGTGAACTAGCGGGAAGCACAGATACGCAGTATTTT. It codes for CASSELAGSTDTQYF.

This clone was counted many times. The chain carries TRBV7-2 and TRBJ2-5; 9 bases fit TRBD1. J lost 0 bases, V lost 3 bases, and 5 bases had no gene match. This CDR3 has 16 amino acids. Germline assignment: CDR1 SGHTA and CDR2 FQGNSA. In DNA form, the CDR3 reads TGTGCCAGCAGCTTCTCCGGGACAGGGTACCAAGAGACCCAGTACTTC. Protein sequence: CASSFSGTGYQETQYF.

The V gene is TRBV5-1, the J gene TRBJ2-1; no definite D call. Germline V CDR1 and CDR2: SGHRS, YFSETQ. Trimming stripped 2 bases from V and 7 bases from J, with 4 bases between. This CDR3 spans 11 amino acids. CDR3 in amino acids: CASSLANEQFF. DNA of the CDR3: TGCGCCAGCAGCTTAGCTAATGAGCAGTTCTTC. Full variable domain (remainder filled in from reference TRBV5-1 and TRBJ2-1): KAGVTQTPRYLIKTRGQQVTLSCSPISGHRSVSWYQQTPGQGLQFLFEYFSETQRNKGNFPGRFSGRQFSNSRSEMNVSTLELGDSALYLCASSLANEQFFGPGTRLTVL.

This clone was counted at least ten times. This chain connects TRBV6-1 to TRBJ2-7; maybe TRBD2 (6 bases). This CDR3 region has 15 residues. With 3 bases removed from V and 1 base from J, the gap between germline ends came to 13 bases. CDR1 MNHNS and CDR2 SASEGT come from the germline V gene. The CDR3: CASSEGGTGSYEQYF. CDR3 coding DNA: TGTGCCAGCAGTGAGGGGGGAACAGGTTCCTACGAGCAGTACTTC.

This rearrangement joins TRBV2 to TRBJ2-7; TRBD1 is a possible D gene (5 bases). The V gene's germline CDR1 is SNHLY and CDR2 FYNNEI. Trimming removed 6 bases from V and 1 base from J, with 13 bases in between. There are 14 residues in the CDR3. CDR3 loop: CASSYDSESYEQYF. The CDR3 DNA is TGTGCCAGCAGCTACGACAGTGAATCCTACGAGCAGTACTTC.

The chain joins TRBV7-2 to TRBJ1-2; D possibly corresponds to TRBD1 (5 bases). The CDR3 has 16 residues. Between the trimmed V and J ends, which lost 2 bases and 8 bases, there was a span of 21 bases. Germline values: CDR1 SGHTA, CDR2 FQGNSA. The CDR3 region has the DNA TGTGCCAGCAGCTTAACCCCACCGGGACCCATGGAGGGCTACACCTTC. Residues: CASSLTPPGPMEGYTF.

The rearrangement joins TRBV28 to TRBJ2-1, with 7 bases lining up with TRBD2. Germline V gene lookup returns CDR1 MDHEN and CDR2 SYDVKM. The CDR3 runs to 12 residues. V lost 7 bases and J lost 13; bases outside the gene matches: 10. CDR3: CASTSSGGIQFF. The CDR3 bases are TGTGCCAGCACCTCTTCCGGGGGGATACAGTTCTTC.

The chain joins TRBV5-6 to TRBJ1-2; possibly TRBD1 for D (6 bases). CDR1 and CDR2 (germline): SGHDT, YYEEEE. CDR3 length: 15 amino acids. V lost 4 bases, J lost 2 bases, and 15 bases lay in between. The CDR3 sequence is CASSPGHRENYGYTF. The CDR3 nucleotides are TGTGCCAGCAGCCCGGGGCACAGGGAGAACTATGGCTACACCTTC. Combining the CDR3 with reference TRBV5-6 and TRBJ1-2 gives the whole variable domain DAGVTQSPTHLIKTRGQQVTLRCSPKSGHDTVSWYQQALGQGPQFIFQYYEEEERQRGNFPDRFSGHQFPNYSSELNVNALLLGDSALYLCASSPGHRENYGYTFGSGTRLTVV.

In nucleotides, the CDR3 is TGCGCCAGCAGCGCGACAGGGGGCCCTGGCTACACCTTC. This sequence encodes CASSATGGPGYTF. The chain combines TRBV5-1 with TRBJ1-2; 10 bases agree with TRBD1. Germline V gene data show CDR1 as SGHRS and CDR2 as YFSETQ. Trimming cost V 4 bases and J 7 bases; bases outside gene matches: 4. The CDR3 runs 13 residues.

This clone was counted once. V is TRBV7-9 and J is TRBJ2-5, with D perhaps TRBD2 (5 bases). CDR1 is SEHNR, CDR2 FQNEAQ, per germline (reference sequence). This CDR3 has 10 amino acids. Trimming cost V 8 bases and J 11 bases, with 12 bases left between them. CDR3 in amino acids: CASGGEMQYF. In DNA, the CDR3 is TGTGCCAGCGGAGGAGAGATGCAGTACTTC.

The V call is TRBV11-1, the J call TRBJ2-3, with TRBD2 as a possible D gene (5 bases). Germline-derived CDR1 and CDR2 are SGHAT and FQDESV (reference sequence). CDR3 length: 16 residues. V was pared by 5 bases and J by 0 bases, with 15 bases between. Written as DNA, the CDR3 is TGTGCCAGCAGCCCAGCCGGAGCGGCTAGCACAGATACGCAGTATTTT. Protein product: CASSPAGAASTDTQYF.

The gene calls are TRBV11-2 and TRBJ2-1; 14 bases align to TRBD2. Germline V gene lookup returns CDR1 SGHAT and CDR2 FQNNGV. The J segment lost 1 base and the V segment lost 1 base, leaving 3 bases of the junction unmatched. The CDR3 extends over 18 amino acids. The CDR3 spells CASSLGLAGGRSYNEQFF. Here the CDR3 DNA reads TGTGCCAGCAGCTTAGGACTAGCGGGAGGGAGGTCCTACAATGAGCAGTTCTTC. Complete variable domain (other parts from reference TRBV11-2 and TRBJ2-1): EAGVAQSPRYKIIEKRQSVAFWCNPISGHATLYWYQQILGQGPKLLIQFQNNGVVDDSQLPKDRFSAERLKGVDSTLKIQPAKLEDSAVYLCASSLGLAGGRSYNEQFFGPGTRLTVL.

J is TRBJ2-7 and V is TRBV5-4; D not certain. The CDR3 has 15 amino acids. V lost 4 bases and J lost 5, with 19 bases in between. CDR1 and CDR2 (germline): SGHNT, YYREEE (reference sequence). The CDR3 DNA reads as TGTGCCAGCAGCCCTGAAATTTCTCGTTTGCACGAGCAGTACTTC. Its protein product is CASSPEISRLHEQYF.

The V and J genes are TRBV25-1 and TRBJ2-2; 11 positions match TRBD2. The CDR3 runs to 15 residues. Looked up from germline, CDR1 is MGHDK and CDR2 is SYGVNS. Trimming cost V 6 bases and J 2 bases; bases outside gene matches: 2. This chain's CDR3 is CASRGLADNTGELFF. CDR3 in DNA: TGTGCCAGCAGGGGACTAGCGGATAACACCGGGGAGCTGTTTTTT. The variable domain in full, completed from reference TRBV25-1 and TRBJ2-2, reads EADIYQTPRYLVIGTGKKITLECSQTMGHDKMYWYQQDPGMELHLIHYSYGVNSTEKGDLSSESTVSRIRTEHFPLTLESARPSHTSQYLCASRGLADNTGELFFGEGSRLTVL.

The J gene is TRBJ2-3, the V gene TRBV7-8; weak D call: TRBD2 (6 bases). The CDR3 loop spans 14 amino acids. V was clipped by 2 bases and J by 5 bases, with 11 bases between them. Per the germline V gene, CDR1 is SGHVS and CDR2 is FQNEAQ. Written as DNA, the CDR3 is TGTGCCAGCAGCTTAATCCCGGAGGGAGATACGCAGTATTTT. Translating gives CASSLIPEGDTQYF.

The rearrangement links TRBV28 to TRBJ2-3; 14 bases match TRBD2. Germline V lookup: CDR1 MDHEN, CDR2 SYDVKM. The V gene end was trimmed by 4 bases and the J gene end by 6 bases; junction bases not matched to a gene: 6. The CDR3 totals 16 residues. CDR3 amino acids: CASSSRTSGRWDTQYF. The CDR3 DNA reads as TGTGCCAGCAGTTCCCGGACTAGCGGGAGGTGGGATACGCAGTATTTT. Using reference TRBV28 and TRBJ2-3 for the parts outside the CDR3, the full variable domain is DVKVTQSSRYLVKRTGEKVFLECVQDMDHENMFWYRQDPGLGLRLIYFSYDVKMKEKGDIPEGYSVSREKKERFSLILESASTNQTSMYLCASSSRTSGRWDTQYFGPGTRLTVL.

The rearrangement links TRBV28 to TRBJ2-2; no definite D call. Germline V CDR1 and CDR2: MDHEN, SYDVKM. The V end was cut by 3 bases, the J end by 2 bases, with 10 bases between. The CDR3 has 15 residues. The CDR3 DNA follows: TGTGCCAGCAGTTTCCGAACAGCAAACACCGGGGAGCTGTTTTTT. Protein sequence: CASSFRTANTGELFF.

This clone was detected only once. V usage is TRBV11-2 and J usage is TRBJ2-7, with 11 bases aligning to TRBD2. The CDR3 is 15 amino acids. Germline V gives CDR1 SGHAT, CDR2 FQNNGV. V lost 3 bases, J lost 1 base, and 2 bases stayed unmatched. The chain's CDR3 is CASSFTSGGSYEQYF. CDR3 nucleotides: TGTGCCAGCAGCTTTACTAGCGGGGGATCCTACGAGCAGTACTTC.

This clone was seen ten or more times. V usage is TRBV29-1 and J usage is TRBJ1-2; D call uncertain. Germline V gives CDR1 SQVTM, CDR2 ANQGSEA. V was shortened by 0 bases and J by 2 bases, with 10 bases between the two germline ends. The CDR3 sequence is 14 residues long. CDR3 in DNA: TGCAGCGTTGAAGATCTGGCCGGGAACTATGGCTACACCTTC. This codes for CSVEDLAGNYGYTF.